The 27 T cell receptor beta chains presented below share a single source sample, sequenced in a study of early T cells in non-severe SARS-CoV-2 infection. TCRdb ran MiXCR on the 5' RACE reads and lists one entry per CDR3 protein. The data contain 95,000 to 120,000 distinct CDR3 sequences, about an eighth of them seen just once; the ten biggest clones take up 3% to 3.5%. Sequences were obtained from whole blood. The receptor set was obtained from an adult who was a healthcare worker with PCR-confirmed SARS-CoV-2 infection or an uninfected control (not recorded which).

This clonotype was observed many times. The chain recombines TRBV6-6 with TRBJ1-2; TRBD1 matches at 7 bases. The ends lost 7 bases at V and 4 bases at J; junction bases unmatched: 9. The germline V gene has CDR1 MNHNY and CDR2 SVGAGI (reference sequence). The CDR3 contains 14 residues. The CDR3 protein is CASIRTGQTYGYTF. The CDR3 bases are TGTGCCAGCATCCGGACAGGCCAAACCTATGGCTACACCTTC.

This clonotype was counted ten times or more. The chain is built from TRBV1 and TRBJ2-5; the D call in the table, TRBD2, was not verified against the DNA. TRBV1 is termed a pseudogene. The CDR3 covers 15 residues. CDR3 loop: CTSSHQAGRQETQYF. Written as DNA, the CDR3 is TGCACCAGCAGCCACCAAGCGGGTCGCCAAGAGACCCAGTACTTC.

There are a few counts of this clonotype. V usage is TRBV12-3 or TRBV12-4 and J usage is TRBJ1-3; D possibly corresponds to TRBD1 (5 bases). There are 15 residues in the CDR3. With 5 bases removed from V and 0 bases from J, the gap between germline ends came to 11 bases. CDR3 nucleotide sequence: TGTGCCAGCAGTCCCCATGGGACCTCTGGAAACACCATATATTTT. It specifies CASSPHGTSGNTIYF.

In its sample, this clonotype was seen many times. The genes are TRBV10-3 and TRBJ1-1; no firm D call. The CDR3 has 11 residues. CDR1 and CDR2 (germline): ENHRY, SYGVKD. V was cut by 6 bases and J by 7 bases, with 9 bases left in between. CDR3 protein: CAIRSRNEAFF. The CDR3 DNA is TGTGCCATCAGGTCCAGGAATGAAGCTTTCTTT.

The CDR3 here is CSARGTRQPVEQYF. The CDR3 region has the DNA TGCAGTGCTAGAGGTACACGACAGCCCGTAGAGCAGTACTTC. The V call is TRBV20-1, the J call TRBJ2-7, with D possibly TRBD1 on 5 matching bases. The V end lost 1 base, the J end lost 7 bases, and 17 bases lay between the germline ends. Germline V gene data show CDR1 as DFQATT and CDR2 as SNEGSKA (reference sequence). The CDR3 is made up of 14 amino acids.

The V and J genes are TRBV20-1 and TRBJ2-3; D may match TRBD1 or TRBD2 (6 bases each). From germline, CDR1 is DFQATT and CDR2 SNEGSKA (reference sequence). The CDR3 has 16 amino acids. The germline V and J ends were trimmed by 1 base and 2 bases, with 16 bases remaining between them. In DNA form, the CDR3 reads TGCAGTGCTAGAGTCTACCAGGGGACTTACACAGATACGCAGTATTTT. This encodes CSARVYQGTYTDTQYF.

The J gene is TRBJ1-2, the V gene TRBV11-2, with D unclear. Trimming stripped 4 bases from V and 8 bases from J, with 8 bases between. CDR1 and CDR2 (germline): SGHAT, FQNNGV. The CDR3 is 11 amino acids. The CDR3 coding sequence is TGTGCCAGCAGCTCACGTTCCGGCTACACCTTC. Protein product: CASSSRSGYTF.

This clonotype was detected many times. The gene calls are TRBV6-1 and TRBJ2-5; 10 nucleotides match TRBD1. Germline V CDR1 and CDR2: MNHNS, SASEGT. V shed 6 bases, J shed 5 bases, and the junction held 12 bases outside the gene matches. The CDR3 consists of 16 residues. In DNA, the CDR3 is TGTGCCAGCAGCGAAAACACCGGGACAGGGGTCGAGACCCAGTACTTC. Protein product: CASSENTGTGVETQYF.

V is TRBV20-1 and J is TRBJ2-1; D perhaps matches TRBD1 (5 bases). CDR1 and CDR2 from the germline V gene are DFQATT and SNEGSKA (reference sequence). Trimming shortened V by 3 bases and J by 6 bases, and 6 bases separated the two germline ends. The CDR3 has 11 residues. CDR3 sequence reads: CSARDINEQFF. CDR3 coding DNA: TGCAGTGCTAGGGACATCAATGAGCAGTTCTTC.

This clonotype was seen more than once but under ten times. The J gene is TRBJ1-5, the V gene TRBV15; no firm D call. The ends were cut back, 6 bases at V and 4 bases at J, with 16 bases in the middle. The CDR3 sequence is 15 residues long. Germline-derived CDR1 and CDR2 are LNHNV and YYDKDF (reference sequence). The CDR3 is CATRLADRLNQPQHF. DNA for the CDR3: TGTGCCACCAGGTTGGCCGATCGCCTTAATCAGCCCCAGCATTTT.

This clonotype was counted between two and nine times. The rearrangement links TRBV6-2 or TRBV6-3 to TRBJ2-7, with 10 bases that match TRBD1. After removal of 8 bases from V and 3 bases from J, the junction contained 7 bases not matched to a gene. This CDR3 contains 14 residues. CDR1 and CDR2 from the germline V gene are MNHEY and SVGEGT. CDR3 loop: CASVRTGGVYEQYF. CDR3 DNA: TGTGCCAGCGTCCGGACAGGGGGTGTCTACGAGCAGTACTTC.

The V gene is TRBV21-1, the J gene TRBJ2-2. TRBV21-1 represents a pseudogene. The CDR3 runs 10 residues. CDR3 nucleotides: TGTGCCAGTAAAACCGGGGAGCTGTTTTTT. This translates into CASKTGELFF.

This clonotype was counted a few times. This sequence joins TRBV7-9 and TRBJ2-7; the D is unclear. Trimming left V 1 base short and J 2 bases short, with 9 bases between. The CDR3 contains 14 residues. Per the germline V gene, CDR1 is SEHNR and CDR2 is FQNEAQ (reference sequence). CDR3: CASSLVTGTYEQYF. CDR3 bases: TGTGCCAGCAGCTTAGTAACGGGTACCTACGAGCAGTACTTC.

The chain joins TRBV5-6 to TRBJ2-6; D gene unclear. Trimming cost V 4 bases and J 2 bases, with 22 bases left between them. The length of the CDR3 is 19 residues. The germline gives CDR1 SGHDT, CDR2 YYEEEE. CDR3: CASSIGAQPRLTGANVLTF. Written as DNA, the CDR3 is TGTGCCAGCAGCATTGGCGCTCAGCCAAGACTGACTGGGGCCAACGTCCTGACTTTC. The full variable domain, its missing parts supplied by reference TRBV5-6 and TRBJ2-6, is DAGVTQSPTHLIKTRGQQVTLRCSPKSGHDTVSWYQQALGQGPQFIFQYYEEEERQRGNFPDRFSGHQFPNYSSELNVNALLLGDSALYLCASSIGAQPRLTGANVLTFGAGSRLTVL.

This clonotype showed up just a few times. This chain connects TRBV5-1 to TRBJ1-1, with D unclear. Trimming removed 2 bases from V and 0 bases from J, with 8 bases in between. The CDR3 spans 14 residues. In germline, CDR1 is SGHRS, CDR2 YFSETQ. CDR3 DNA sequence: TGCGCCAGCAGCTTCGCCCTCATGAACACTGAAGCTTTCTTT. This codes for CASSFALMNTEAFF.

This chain connects TRBV3-1 to TRBJ2-5; the D gene is possibly TRBD2 (5 bases). Trimming removed 1 base at V and 4 bases at J, with 13 bases between. CDR3 length: 15 amino acids. The V gene's germline CDR1 is LGHDT and CDR2 YNNKEL (reference sequence). In DNA form, the CDR3 reads TGTGCCAGCAGCCAAGCAGTCGGGGAGTTAGAGACCCAGTACTTC. Protein product: CASSQAVGELETQYF.

This clonotype was counted a few times. The CDR3 DNA sequence: TGTGCCAGCAGTTACGGGCAGGAGACCCAGTACTTC. It specifies CASSYGQETQYF. This rearrangement joins TRBV6-6 to TRBJ2-5; no reliable D call. CDR1 and CDR2 from the germline V gene are MNHNY and SVGAGI (reference sequence). The CDR3 has 12 amino acids. V shed 2 bases and J shed 5 bases, with 6 bases lying between them.

This clonotype was recorded many times. V usage is TRBV20-1 and J usage is TRBJ1-1; D is ambiguous. V was shortened by 1 base and J by 8 bases, with 8 bases between the two germline ends. Germline CDR1 reads DFQATT; CDR2 reads SNEGSKA (reference sequence). The CDR3 length is 11 residues. The CDR3 spells CSARVQVEAFF. The CDR3 DNA follows: TGCAGTGCTAGAGTCCAGGTAGAAGCTTTCTTT.

V gene TRBV10-3 combines with J gene TRBJ2-2, with D perhaps TRBD1 or TRBD2 (5 bases each). V shed 0 bases and J shed 4 bases, with 12 bases lying between them. The CDR3 extends over 16 amino acids. Germline CDR1 ENHRY, CDR2 SYGVKD. DNA for the CDR3: TGTGCCATCAGTGAGTCATTTCCAGGGAGCACCGGGGAGCTGTTTTTT. This gives the protein CAISESFPGSTGELFF.

The chain is built from TRBV20-1 and TRBJ1-1, with 8 bases that match TRBD1. The V segment lost 0 bases and the J segment 0 bases; nucleotides outside the gene matches: 3. This CDR3 contains 15 residues. Germline CDR1 and CDR2: DFQATT and SNEGSKA (reference sequence). DNA of the CDR3: TGCAGTGCTAGAGATCAGGGGGCGATGAACACTGAAGCTTTCTTT. Its protein product is CSARDQGAMNTEAFF.

The V call is TRBV7-8, the J call TRBJ1-2; D gene uncertain. CDR1 is SGHVS, CDR2 FQNEAQ, per germline. V gave up 6 bases and J gave up 4 bases, with 15 bases separating them. The CDR3 contains 14 residues. CDR3 sequence reads: CASSWTESSYGYTF. The DNA of the CDR3 is TGTGCCAGCAGTTGGACGGAGAGCAGCTATGGCTACACCTTC.

This clonotype has just a few counts. The CDR3 bases are TGCGCCAGCAGTGAATCTCGTGATTTCGGTTTCTTT. Amino acid sequence: CASSESRDFGFF. The chain is built from TRBV10-2 and TRBJ1-1, with D uncertain. V was shortened by 3 bases and J by 13 bases, with 15 bases between the two germline ends. The germline V gene has CDR1 WSHSY and CDR2 SAAADI. CDR3 length equals 12 residues.

This clonotype was recorded many times. The chain has TRBV5-4 and TRBJ2-2; TRBD1 matches at 8 bases. The CDR3 loop spans 14 amino acids. Germline V lookup: CDR1 SGHNT, CDR2 YYREEE (reference sequence). The ends lost 5 bases at V and 4 bases at J; junction bases unmatched: 4. The CDR3 sequence is CASSFTGGTGELFF. In DNA form, the CDR3 reads TGTGCCAGCAGTTTTACAGGGGGCACCGGGGAGCTGTTTTTT.

Only a few counts were recorded for this clonotype. The chain recombines TRBV11-2 with TRBJ2-7; D not certain. There are 11 residues in the CDR3. V lost 3 bases to trimming and J lost 5 bases, with 5 bases between them. Per germline, CDR1 SGHAT and CDR2 FQNNGV. The CDR3 sequence is CASSLSDEQYF. Here the CDR3 DNA reads TGTGCCAGCAGCTTGAGTGACGAGCAGTACTTC.

V gene TRBV5-1 combines with J gene TRBJ1-1; no clear D. CDR1 is SGHRS and CDR2 is YFSETQ in the germline V gene. The CDR3 extends over 14 amino acids. V dropped 4 bases and J dropped 4 bases, with 14 bases sitting between them. The CDR3 DNA follows: TGCGCCAGCAGCCCCCGGCCGGGCAGCACTGAAGCTTTCTTT. This codes for CASSPRPGSTEAFF.

This clonotype occurred a few times. This chain connects TRBV7-9 to TRBJ1-5, with D perhaps matching TRBD1 (6 bases). CDR3 size: 16 residues. Trimming removed 3 bases from V and 5 bases from J, with 17 bases in between. Germline assignment: CDR1 SEHNR and CDR2 FQNEAQ (reference sequence). CDR3 nucleotide sequence: TGTGCCAGCAGCTTTACCCAGGGGATTGGGGATCAGCCCCAGCATTTT. This gives the protein CASSFTQGIGDQPQHF.

V gene TRBV27 combines with J gene TRBJ1-5; tentatively, D is TRBD1 (5 bases). The germline CDR1 and CDR2 sequences are MNHEY and SMNVEV (reference sequence). Deletions cut 6 bases from V and 3 bases from J, with 12 bases between. The length of the CDR3 is 14 residues. The CDR3 DNA sequence: TGTGCCAGCAGGCCCATAGGGGTCAATCAGCCCCAGCATTTT. Residues: CASRPIGVNQPQHF.